This record looks at one T cell receptor beta chain sequence and its context. The protocol was immunoSEQ multiplex PCR, while the TCRdb copy is restricted to in-frame clones and leaves out a portion. The table shows 30,000 or so clones, with about 80% occurring only once. Germline V gene data show CDR1 as MDHEN and CDR2 as SYDVKM. Trimming shortened V by 6 bases and J by 7 bases, and 13 bases separated the two germline ends. This CDR3 contains 12 residues. This specimen comes from a study of blood T cell repertoires in COVID-19. The chain employs TRBV28 and TRBJ2-7; D ambiguous. The clonotype originates from a man in his fifties or sixties with acute or convalescent COVID-19. The sample comprised peripheral blood. CDR3 amino acids: CASSQDVTEQYF. In DNA, the CDR3 is TGTGCCAGCAGCCAGGATGTGACAGAGCAGTACTTC.